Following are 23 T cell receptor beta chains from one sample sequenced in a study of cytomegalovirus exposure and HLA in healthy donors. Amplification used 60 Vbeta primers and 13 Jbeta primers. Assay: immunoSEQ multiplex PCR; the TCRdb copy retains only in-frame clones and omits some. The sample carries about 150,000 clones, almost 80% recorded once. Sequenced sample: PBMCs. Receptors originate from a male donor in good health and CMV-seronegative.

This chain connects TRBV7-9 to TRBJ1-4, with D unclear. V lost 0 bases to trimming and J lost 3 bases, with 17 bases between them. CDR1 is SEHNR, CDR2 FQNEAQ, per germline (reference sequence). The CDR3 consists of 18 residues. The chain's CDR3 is CASSLALSTVRANEKLFF. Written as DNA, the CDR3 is TGTGCCAGCAGCTTAGCGCTGAGTACAGTGAGGGCTAATGAAAAACTGTTTTTT.

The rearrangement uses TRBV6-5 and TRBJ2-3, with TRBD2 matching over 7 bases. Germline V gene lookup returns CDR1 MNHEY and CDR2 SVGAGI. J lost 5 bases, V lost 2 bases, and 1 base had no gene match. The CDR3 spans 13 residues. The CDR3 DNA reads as TGTGCCAGCAGTTACCCGGGGGGAGATACGCAGTATTTT. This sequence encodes CASSYPGGDTQYF.

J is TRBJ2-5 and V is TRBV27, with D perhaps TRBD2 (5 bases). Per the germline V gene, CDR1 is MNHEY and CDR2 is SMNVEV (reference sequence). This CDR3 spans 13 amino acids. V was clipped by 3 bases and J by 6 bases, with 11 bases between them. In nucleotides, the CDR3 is TGTGCCAGCAGTTTTCGAGGGCGGCAGACCCAGTACTTC. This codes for CASSFRGRQTQYF.

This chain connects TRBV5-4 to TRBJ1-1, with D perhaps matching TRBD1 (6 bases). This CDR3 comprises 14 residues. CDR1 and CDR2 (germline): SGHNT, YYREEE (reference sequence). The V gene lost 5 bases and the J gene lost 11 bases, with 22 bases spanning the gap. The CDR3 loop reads CASSPGTMKSLAFF. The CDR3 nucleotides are TGTGCCAGCAGTCCCGGGACAATGAAGAGTCTGGCTTTCTTT.

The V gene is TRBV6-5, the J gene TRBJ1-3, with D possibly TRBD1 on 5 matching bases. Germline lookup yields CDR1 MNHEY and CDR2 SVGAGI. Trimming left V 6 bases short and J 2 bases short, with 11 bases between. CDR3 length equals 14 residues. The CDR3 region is CASSFQGTGNTIYF. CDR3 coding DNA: TGTGCCAGCAGCTTCCAGGGTACTGGAAACACCATATATTTT.

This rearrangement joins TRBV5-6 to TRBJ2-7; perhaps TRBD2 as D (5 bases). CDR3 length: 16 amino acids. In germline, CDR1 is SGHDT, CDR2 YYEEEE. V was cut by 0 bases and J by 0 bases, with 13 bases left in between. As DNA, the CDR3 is TGTGCCAGCAGCTTGGTCATTCGGGAAAGCTCCTACGAGCAGTACTTC. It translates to CASSLVIRESSYEQYF.

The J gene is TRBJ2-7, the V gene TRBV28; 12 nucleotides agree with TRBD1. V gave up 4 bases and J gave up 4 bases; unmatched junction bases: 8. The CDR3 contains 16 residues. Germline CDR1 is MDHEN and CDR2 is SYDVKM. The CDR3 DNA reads TGTGCCAGCAGTTCTCGGGACAGGGGGCCGGGTTACGAGCAGTACTTC. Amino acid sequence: CASSSRDRGPGYEQYF.

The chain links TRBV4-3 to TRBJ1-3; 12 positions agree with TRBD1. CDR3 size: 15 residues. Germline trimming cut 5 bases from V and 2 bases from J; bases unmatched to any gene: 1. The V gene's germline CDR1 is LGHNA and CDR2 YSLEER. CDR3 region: CASSRDRGPGNTIYF. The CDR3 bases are TGCGCCAGCAGCAGGGACAGGGGGCCTGGAAACACCATATATTTT.

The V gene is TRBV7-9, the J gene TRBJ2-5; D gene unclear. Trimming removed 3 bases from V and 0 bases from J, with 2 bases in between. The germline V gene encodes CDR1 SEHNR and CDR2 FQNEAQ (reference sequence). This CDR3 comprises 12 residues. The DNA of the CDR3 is TGTGCCAGCAGCTTCGACCAAGAGACCCAGTACTTC. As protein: CASSFDQETQYF.

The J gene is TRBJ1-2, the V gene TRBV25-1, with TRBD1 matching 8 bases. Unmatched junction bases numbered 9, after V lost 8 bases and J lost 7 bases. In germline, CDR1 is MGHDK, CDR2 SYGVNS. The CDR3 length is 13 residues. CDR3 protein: CASLSQGAGGYTF. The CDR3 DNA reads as TGTGCCAGCCTATCCCAGGGGGCAGGTGGCTACACCTTC.

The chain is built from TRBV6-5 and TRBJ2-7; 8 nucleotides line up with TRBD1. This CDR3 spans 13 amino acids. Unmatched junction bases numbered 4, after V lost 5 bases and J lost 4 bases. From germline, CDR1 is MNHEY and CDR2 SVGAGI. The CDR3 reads CASSKGQEYEQYF. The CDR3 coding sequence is TGTGCCAGCAGTAAGGGACAGGAATACGAGCAGTACTTC.

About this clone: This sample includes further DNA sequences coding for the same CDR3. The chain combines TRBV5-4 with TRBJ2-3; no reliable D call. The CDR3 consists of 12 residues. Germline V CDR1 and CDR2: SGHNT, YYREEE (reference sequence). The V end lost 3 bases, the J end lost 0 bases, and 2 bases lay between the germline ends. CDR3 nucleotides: TGTGCCAGCAGCTCGAGCACAGATACGCAGTATTTT. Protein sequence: CASSSSTDTQYF.

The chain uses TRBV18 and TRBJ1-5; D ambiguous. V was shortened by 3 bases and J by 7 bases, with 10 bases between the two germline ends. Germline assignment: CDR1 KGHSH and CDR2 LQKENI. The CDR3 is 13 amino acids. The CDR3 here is CASSPGEGQPQHF. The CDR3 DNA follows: TGTGCCAGCTCACCCGGGGAAGGGCAGCCCCAGCATTTT.

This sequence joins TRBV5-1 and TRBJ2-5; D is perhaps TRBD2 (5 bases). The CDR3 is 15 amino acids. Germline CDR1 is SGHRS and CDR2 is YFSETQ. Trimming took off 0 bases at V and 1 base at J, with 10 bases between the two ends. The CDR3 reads CASSLGRALQETQYF. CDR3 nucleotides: TGCGCCAGCAGCTTGGGGCGGGCCCTCCAAGAGACCCAGTACTTC.

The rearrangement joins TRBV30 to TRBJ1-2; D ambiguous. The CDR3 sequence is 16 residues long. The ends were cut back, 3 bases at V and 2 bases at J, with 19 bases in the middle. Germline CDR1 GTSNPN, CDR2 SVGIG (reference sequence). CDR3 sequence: CAWRQAASSQNYGYTF. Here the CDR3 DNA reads TGTGCCTGGAGGCAGGCAGCCTCTTCCCAGAACTATGGCTACACCTTC. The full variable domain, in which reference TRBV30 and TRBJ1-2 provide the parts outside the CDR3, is SQTIHQWPATLVQPVGSPLSLECTVEGTSNPNLYWYRQAAGRGLQLLFYSVGIGQISSEVPQNLSASRPQDRQFILSSKKLLLSDSGFYLCAWRQAASSQNYGYTFGSGTRLTVV.

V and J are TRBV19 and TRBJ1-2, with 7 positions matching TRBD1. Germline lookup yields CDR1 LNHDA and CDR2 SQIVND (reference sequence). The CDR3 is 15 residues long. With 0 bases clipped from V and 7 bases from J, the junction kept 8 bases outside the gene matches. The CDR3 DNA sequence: TGTGCCAGTAGTATAGATCTACAGGGGAAGCTTGGCTACACCTTC. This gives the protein CASSIDLQGKLGYTF.

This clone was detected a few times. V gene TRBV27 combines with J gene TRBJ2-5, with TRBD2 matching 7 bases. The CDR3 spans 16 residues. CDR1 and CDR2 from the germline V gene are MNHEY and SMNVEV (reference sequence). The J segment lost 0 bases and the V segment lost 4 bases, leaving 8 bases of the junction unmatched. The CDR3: CASSSPFRGDQETQYF. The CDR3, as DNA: TGTGCCAGCAGTTCCCCTTTTCGGGGGGACCAAGAGACCCAGTACTTC.

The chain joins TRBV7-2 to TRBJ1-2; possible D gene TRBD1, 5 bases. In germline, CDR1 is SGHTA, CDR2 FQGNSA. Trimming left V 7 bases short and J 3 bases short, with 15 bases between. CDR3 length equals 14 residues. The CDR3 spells CASTLAGAHYGYTF. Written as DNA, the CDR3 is TGTGCCAGCACCCTTGCTGGGGCACACTATGGCTACACCTTC.

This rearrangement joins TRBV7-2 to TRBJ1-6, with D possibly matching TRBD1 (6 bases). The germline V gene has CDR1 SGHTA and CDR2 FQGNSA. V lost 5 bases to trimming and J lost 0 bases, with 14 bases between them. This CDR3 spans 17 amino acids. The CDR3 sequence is CASSTPGVSSYNSPLHF. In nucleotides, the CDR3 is TGTGCCAGCAGCACCCCAGGGGTTAGCTCCTATAATTCACCCCTCCACTTT. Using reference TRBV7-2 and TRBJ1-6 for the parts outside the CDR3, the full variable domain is GAGVSQSPSNKVTEKGKDVELRCDPISGHTALYWYRQSLGQGLEFLIYFQGNSAPDKSGLPSDRFSAERTGGSVSTLTIQRTQQEDSAVYLCASSTPGVSSYNSPLHFGNGTRLTVT.

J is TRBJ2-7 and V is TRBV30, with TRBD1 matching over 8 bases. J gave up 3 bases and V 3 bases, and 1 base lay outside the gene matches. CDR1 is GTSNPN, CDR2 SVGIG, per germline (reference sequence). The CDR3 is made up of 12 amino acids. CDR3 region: CAWRDRDYEQYF. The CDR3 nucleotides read TGTGCCTGGAGGGACAGGGACTACGAGCAGTACTTC. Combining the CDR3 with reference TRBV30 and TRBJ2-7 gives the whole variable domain SQTIHQWPATLVQPVGSPLSLECTVEGTSNPNLYWYRQAAGRGLQLLFYSVGIGQISSEVPQNLSASRPQDRQFILSSKKLLLSDSGFYLCAWRDRDYEQYFGPGTRLTVT.

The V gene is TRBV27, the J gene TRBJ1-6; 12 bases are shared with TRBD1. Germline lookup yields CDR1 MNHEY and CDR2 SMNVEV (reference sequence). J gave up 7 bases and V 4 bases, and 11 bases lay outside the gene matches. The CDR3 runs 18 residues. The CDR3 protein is CASSSKRDRGPPNSPLHF. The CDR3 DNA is TGTGCCAGCAGTTCGAAAAGGGACAGGGGGCCCCCCAATTCACCCCTCCACTTT.

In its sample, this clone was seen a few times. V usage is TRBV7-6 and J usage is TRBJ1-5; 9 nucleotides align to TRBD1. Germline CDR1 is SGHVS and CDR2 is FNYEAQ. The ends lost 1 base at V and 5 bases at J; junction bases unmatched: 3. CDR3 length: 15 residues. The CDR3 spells CASSLGQGVYQPQHF. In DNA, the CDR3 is TGTGCCAGCAGCTTAGGACAGGGGGTTTATCAGCCCCAGCATTTT.

CDR3 sequence reads: CSVEPTVINTDTQYF. The CDR3 DNA sequence: TGCAGCGTTGAACCGACAGTTATTAACACAGATACGCAGTATTTT. The gene calls are TRBV29-1 and TRBJ2-3, with a possible D match to TRBD1 (5 bases). V dropped 2 bases and J dropped 2 bases, with 14 bases sitting between them. The CDR3 loop spans 15 amino acids. The germline V gene has CDR1 SQVTM and CDR2 ANQGSEA.